A single sample is the source of the 17 T cell receptor beta chains below, sequenced in a study of a mutant IDH1 vaccine in newly diagnosed glioma. TCRdb keeps only in-frame clones here, not all; method: immunoSEQ multiplex PCR. The top ten hold 10% to 12% of the sample, which has under 40,000 clones, around 80% seen once. Their recognized antigens are unknown. Regarding time point: week 35, safety follow-up. In the vaccine, a single dose held 300 ug of the mutant IDH1 20-mer peptide, along with topical imiquimod. Sample: PBMCs, taken from a glioma patient whose treatment included an IDH1 peptide vaccine. These receptors were collected from a middle-aged woman with glioma.

J is TRBJ2-2 and V is TRBV5-4; the D gene is possibly TRBD1 (5 bases). The ends were cut back, 0 bases at V and 4 bases at J, with 10 bases in the middle. CDR1 is SGHNT and CDR2 is YYREEE in the germline V gene (reference sequence). The CDR3 covers 15 residues. In DNA, the CDR3 is TGTGCCAGCAGCTTGGATGCAGGGCCCACCGGGGAGCTGTTTTTT. Protein product: CASSLDAGPTGELFF.

This chain links TRBV5-1 with TRBJ1-1; 7 bases fit TRBD1. J lost 11 bases, V lost 5 bases, and 9 bases had no gene match. The CDR3 is 12 residues long. Germline lookup yields CDR1 SGHRS and CDR2 YFSETQ. CDR3 in DNA: TGCGCCAGCAGTGGGAGGGGACAGAGGGCTTTCTTT. This sequence encodes CASSGRGQRAFF.

J is TRBJ2-1 and V is TRBV27; D perhaps matches TRBD1 (6 bases). CDR1 MNHEY and CDR2 SMNVEV come from the germline V gene (reference sequence). The CDR3 is 13 residues long. Trimming removed 5 bases from V and 9 bases from J, with 14 bases in between. The CDR3 reads CASSILGGPEQFF. DNA for the CDR3: TGTGCCAGCAGTATCCTAGGGGGTCCTGAGCAGTTCTTC.

This chain joins TRBV18 and TRBJ1-6; D remains ambiguous. This CDR3 has 14 amino acids. CDR1 is KGHSH, CDR2 LQKENI, per germline. V was shortened by 4 bases and J by 7 bases, with 11 bases between the two germline ends. The chain's CDR3 is CASSQGLRNSPLHF. The CDR3 nucleotides are TGTGCCAGCTCACAGGGCCTGAGGAATTCACCCCTCCACTTT. Together with reference TRBV18 and TRBJ1-6, the CDR3 gives the full variable domain: NAGVMQNPRHLVRRRGQEARLRCSPMKGHSHVYWYRQLPEEGLKFMVYLQKENIIDESGMPKERFSAEFPKEGPSILRIQQVVRGDSAAYFCASSQGLRNSPLHFGNGTRLTVT.

The V and J genes are TRBV19 and TRBJ1-3; 9 bases map to TRBD1. The trim removed 9 bases at V and 0 bases at J, leaving 12 bases unmatched. CDR3 length: 17 amino acids. Germline V gene sequence: CDR1 LNHDA, CDR2 SQIVND (reference sequence). Here the CDR3 DNA reads TGTGCCAGCTTGGACAGGGGCCGCTCCGTCTCTGGAAACACCATATATTTT. It yields the protein CASLDRGRSVSGNTIYF.

The rearrangement joins TRBV12-5 to TRBJ1-5, with 9 positions matching TRBD1. The CDR3 is made up of 15 amino acids. Germline lookup yields CDR1 LGHNT and CDR2 FRNRAP. Trimming cost V 3 bases and J 7 bases; bases outside gene matches: 7. CDR3 residues: CASGLGGQGGQPQHF. The DNA of the CDR3 is TGTGCTAGTGGTTTAGGGGGACAGGGCGGACAGCCCCAGCATTTT.

V usage is TRBV25-1 and J usage is TRBJ2-3; D is unclear. From germline, CDR1 is MGHDK and CDR2 SYGVNS. The CDR3 contains 16 residues. V was pared by 3 bases and J by 0 bases, with 13 bases between. For the CDR3, the DNA is TGTGCCAGCAGTGATCGTAGGATGACTAGCACAGATACGCAGTATTTT. Translated, it gives CASSDRRMTSTDTQYF.

On this clone itself: At one end the junction does not follow the germline gene, possibly because of a read error. The chain recombines TRBV7-7 with TRBJ2-7; the D gene is possibly TRBD1 (6 bases). The CDR3 is 15 residues long. Germline V gives CDR1 SSHAT, CDR2 FNYEAQ (reference sequence). CDR3 sequence reads: CASSLGAGDSYEQYF. In DNA form, the CDR3 reads TGTGCTAGCAGCTTAGGGGCAGGGGACTCCTACGAGCAGTACTTC. The variable domain in full, completed from reference TRBV7-7 and TRBJ2-7, reads GAGVSQSPRYKVTKRGQDVTLRCDPISSHATLYWYQQALGQGPEFLTYFNYEAQPDKSGLPSDRFSAERPEGSISTLTIQRTEQRDSAMYRCASSLGAGDSYEQYFGPGTRLTVT.

The chain employs TRBV5-1 and TRBJ2-4; D not resolved. V lost 2 bases, J lost 0 bases, and 12 bases lay in between. The germline V gene has CDR1 SGHRS and CDR2 YFSETQ. CDR3 length equals 16 residues. For the CDR3, the DNA is TGCGCCAGCAGCTTCGCCCCAAGCGAAGCCAAAAACATTCAGTACTTC. Residues: CASSFAPSEAKNIQYF. Supplemented by reference TRBV5-1 and TRBJ2-4, the full variable domain reads KAGVTQTPRYLIKTRGQQVTLSCSPISGHRSVSWYQQTPGQGLQFLFEYFSETQRNKGNFPGRFSGRQFSNSRSEMNVSTLELGDSALYLCASSFAPSEAKNIQYFGAGTRLSVL.

V gene TRBV9 combines with J gene TRBJ2-1, with TRBD1 identical over 9 bases. The CDR3 contains 13 residues. V shed 3 bases, J shed 6 bases, and the junction held 1 base outside the gene matches. Germline assignment: CDR1 SGDLS and CDR2 YYNGEE. CDR3 sequence (DNA): TGTGCCAGCAGCGAGACAGGGGGCAATGAGCAGTTCTTC. This codes for CASSETGGNEQFF.

This clone was counted between two and nine times. The chain employs TRBV6-5 and TRBJ1-1, with D maybe TRBD1 (5 bases). The germline V and J ends were trimmed by 2 bases and 1 base, with 11 bases remaining between them. Germline assignment: CDR1 MNHEY and CDR2 SVGAGI. CDR3 length equals 15 residues. CDR3 sequence (DNA): TGTGCCAGCAGTTACAAAGGGACGGGGAACACTGAAGCTTTCTTT. This sequence encodes CASSYKGTGNTEAFF.

V is TRBV7-9 and J is TRBJ2-3; D not certain. The germline V gene encodes CDR1 SEHNR and CDR2 FQNEAQ (reference sequence). The ends were cut back, 0 bases at V and 5 bases at J, with 0 bases in the middle. The CDR3 has 11 amino acids. The CDR3 DNA reads TGTGCCAGCAGCTTAGCAGATACGCAGTATTTT. This encodes CASSLADTQYF. Combining the CDR3 with reference TRBV7-9 and TRBJ2-3 gives the whole variable domain DTGVSQNPRHKITKRGQNVTFRCDPISEHNRLYWYRQTLGQGPEFLTYFQNEAQLEKSRLLSDRFSAERPKGSFSTLEIQRTEQGDSAMYLCASSLADTQYFGPGTRLTVL.

The chain is built from TRBV30 and TRBJ1-4; no reliable D call. In germline, CDR1 is GTSNPN, CDR2 SVGIG (reference sequence). Trimming removed 1 base at V and 7 bases at J, with 13 bases between. CDR3 size: 14 residues. CDR3 coding DNA: TGTGCCTGGAGTGGGATTACACTGGGTGAAAAACTGTTTTTT. Protein: CAWSGITLGEKLFF. The full variable domain, completed using reference TRBV30 and TRBJ1-4, is SQTIHQWPATLVQPVGSPLSLECTVEGTSNPNLYWYRQAAGRGLQLLFYSVGIGQISSEVPQNLSASRPQDRQFILSSKKLLLSDSGFYLCAWSGITLGEKLFFGSGTQLSVL.

The chain links TRBV5-1 to TRBJ2-1; D unclear. The CDR3 is made up of 15 amino acids. Germline V gene sequence: CDR1 SGHRS, CDR2 YFSETQ. V gave up 9 bases and J gave up 3 bases, with 19 bases separating them. CDR3 DNA sequence: TGCGCCACCTCGCGTGGGCCGGTGGGCTACAATGAGCAGTTCTTC. This encodes CATSRGPVGYNEQFF.

This clone showed up just a few times. This chain links TRBV4-2 with TRBJ1-4; TRBD1 matches 7 bases. Germline CDR1 is LGHNA and CDR2 is YNFKEQ. Trimming at V came to 0 bases and at J to 1 base, leaving 5 bases not matched to a gene. The CDR3 contains 17 residues. The CDR3 reads CASSQDSRQGTNEKLFF. The CDR3 DNA follows: TGTGCCAGCAGCCAAGACTCCCGACAGGGAACTAATGAAAAACTGTTTTTT.

This clone was detected a few times. The V gene is TRBV7-9, the J gene TRBJ2-3, with 7 bases fitting TRBD2. CDR1 and CDR2 from the germline V gene are SEHNR and FQNEAQ (reference sequence). The CDR3 is made up of 15 amino acids. The J segment lost 2 bases and the V segment lost 4 bases, leaving 6 bases of the junction unmatched. CDR3 protein: CASSSRGGTTDTQYF. CDR3 nucleotide sequence: TGTGCCAGCAGCTCAAGGGGAGGGACCACAGATACGCAGTATTTT.

In this sample, this clone turned up a few times. The chain uses TRBV6-5 and TRBJ2-5; D remains unclear. CDR1 MNHEY and CDR2 SVGAGI come from the germline V gene. Trimming left V 4 bases short and J 5 bases short, with 14 bases between. The CDR3 is 14 residues long. The CDR3 sequence is CASSSPRAEETQYF. CDR3 sequence (DNA): TGTGCCAGCAGTTCTCCTAGGGCGGAGGAGACCCAGTACTTC.